Sequencing of this TCR beta chain was carried out in a study of blood T cell repertoires in COVID-19. Study-wide context: In each case, the material was cDNA or gDNA derived from T cells, B-cell-depleted T cells, or PBMCs.

The CDR3 has 13 residues. The V and J ends lost 1 base and 4 bases respectively, with 8 bases between them. TCRdb's copy holds only in-frame clones and misses some; the assay was immunoSEQ multiplex PCR. The top ten clones hold approximately 15% of a sample with 150,000 to 200,000 clones, about four fifths of them seen once. Notes on this clone: The same CDR3 can be traced to other DNA sequences in this sample.

This receptor was taken from an elderly woman with acute or convalescent COVID-19. This chain links TRBV12-3 or TRBV12-4 with TRBJ2-7; possibly TRBD1 for D (5 bases). The sequenced sample consisted of peripheral blood. The CDR3 protein is CASSLGQGYEQYF. As DNA, the CDR3 is TGTGCCAGCAGTTTAGGGCAGGGTTACGAGCAGTACTTC.